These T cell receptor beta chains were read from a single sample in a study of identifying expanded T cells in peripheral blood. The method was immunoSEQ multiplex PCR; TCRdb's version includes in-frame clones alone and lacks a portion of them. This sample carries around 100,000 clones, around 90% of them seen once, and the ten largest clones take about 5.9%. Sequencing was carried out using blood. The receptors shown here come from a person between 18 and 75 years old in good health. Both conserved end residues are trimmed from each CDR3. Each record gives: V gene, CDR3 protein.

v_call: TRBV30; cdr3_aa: AWSLGTSGYNEQF
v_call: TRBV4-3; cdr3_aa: ASSQETGGIWGYT
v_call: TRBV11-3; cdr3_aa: ASSRGSRGDYEQY
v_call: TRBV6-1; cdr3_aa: ASSERGQAPGELF
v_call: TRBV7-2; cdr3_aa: ASSLGRGYNSPLH
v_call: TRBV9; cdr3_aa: ASSETKRELH
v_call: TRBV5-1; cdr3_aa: ASREGNTEAF
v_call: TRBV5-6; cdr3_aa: ASRTLNGYGYT
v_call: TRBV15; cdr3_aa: ATSRSSAGWKYTEAF
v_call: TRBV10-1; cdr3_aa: ASSNQTGVFSGANVLT
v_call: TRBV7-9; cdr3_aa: ASSSYTEAF
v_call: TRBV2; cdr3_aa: ASSVGSEALNTEAF
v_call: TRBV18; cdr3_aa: ASSPRQGNVQPQH
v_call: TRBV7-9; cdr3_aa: ASSLENLRRDGYT
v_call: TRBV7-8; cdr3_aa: ASGPTGVYEQY
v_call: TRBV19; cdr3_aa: ASSKTGMSTGELF
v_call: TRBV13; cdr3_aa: ASSLGTNAGTPNTEAF
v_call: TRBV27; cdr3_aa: ASSGDRAATEAF
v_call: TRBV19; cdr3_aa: ASSMESSGANVLT
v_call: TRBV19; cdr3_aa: ASRHRVMVDTQY
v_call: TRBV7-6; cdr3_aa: ASKGDLEETQY
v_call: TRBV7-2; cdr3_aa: ASSFRAYEQY
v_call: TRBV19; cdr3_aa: ASSPSGRSGNTIY
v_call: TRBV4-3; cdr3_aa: ASSQVRFATNEKLF
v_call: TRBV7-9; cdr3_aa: ASSLSNTEAF
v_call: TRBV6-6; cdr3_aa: ASVGGNQETQY
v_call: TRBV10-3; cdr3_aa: AISVDRGNTEAF
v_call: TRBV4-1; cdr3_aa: ASSQVSDNTEAF
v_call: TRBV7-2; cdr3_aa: ASSLIDRDRAF
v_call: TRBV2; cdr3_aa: ASSDGGPGQPQH
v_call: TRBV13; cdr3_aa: ASSFGRVLSIEQY
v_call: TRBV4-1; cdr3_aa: AGSQPRIGYEQY
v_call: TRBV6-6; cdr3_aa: ASTGVLWDRKETQY
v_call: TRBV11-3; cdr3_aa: ASSSTDTQY
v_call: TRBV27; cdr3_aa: ASSWRLAEGYEQF
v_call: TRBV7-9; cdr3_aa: ASSFAPGGLETQY
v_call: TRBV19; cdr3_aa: ASSIGSGAINEQF
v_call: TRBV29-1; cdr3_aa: SVDVGYNEQF
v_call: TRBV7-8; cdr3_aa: ASSSRGTEAF
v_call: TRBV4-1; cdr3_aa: ASSQEFGTSGSYNEQF
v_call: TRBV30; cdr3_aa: AWATGSTYT
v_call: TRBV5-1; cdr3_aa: ASSFLETQY
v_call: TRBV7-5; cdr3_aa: VSRRGRWKVVNTEAF
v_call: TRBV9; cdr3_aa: ASSRDGSYNEQF
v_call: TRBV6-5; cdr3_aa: AGALTRNSPLH
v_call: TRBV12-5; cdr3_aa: ASGVPGNEKLF
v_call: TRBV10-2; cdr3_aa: ASSEQGNQPQH
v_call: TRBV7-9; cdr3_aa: ASSSGALNYGYT
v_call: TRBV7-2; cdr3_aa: ASSLDLGGEETQY
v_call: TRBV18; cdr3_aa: ASSPSRGATNEKLF
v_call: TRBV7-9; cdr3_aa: ASSRDTGSSYNEQF
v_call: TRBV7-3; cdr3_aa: ASSLTGDPSYEQY
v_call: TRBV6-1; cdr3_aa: ASSELAGSSYEQY